The next 5 T cell receptor beta chains were all read from a single sample in a study of memory CD4+ T cells and cytomegalovirus serostatus. Assay: immunoSEQ multiplex PCR; the TCRdb copy retains only in-frame clones and omits some. The sample carries fewer than 50,000 clones, around 80% recorded once. Single viable CD3+CD4+CD8-CD45RO+ cells were sorted as the memory CD4+ T cells. The sequenced material came from memory CD4+ T cells from blood. The receptors shown here come from an adult in good health and CMV-seropositive.

This chain connects TRBV10-3 to TRBJ2-7; D ambiguous. The germline V gene has CDR1 ENHRY and CDR2 SYGVKD. This CDR3 has 12 residues. V dropped 3 bases and J dropped 6 bases, with 9 bases sitting between them. CDR3 DNA sequence: TGTGCCATCAGTGATTGGCGTGGCGAGCAGTACTTC. Translated, it gives CAISDWRGEQYF.

The chain carries TRBV9 and TRBJ2-1, with D perhaps TRBD1 (5 bases). The germline V and J ends were trimmed by 0 bases and 5 bases, with 12 bases remaining between them. The CDR3 consists of 15 residues. CDR1 and CDR2 from the germline V gene are SGDLS and YYNGEE. CDR3 loop: CASSVEGRQDNEQFF. In DNA, the CDR3 is TGTGCCAGCAGCGTAGAGGGGCGGCAGGACAATGAGCAGTTCTTC.

The chain has TRBV29-1 and TRBJ1-2, with 8 bases matching TRBD1. The CDR3 has 11 residues. The V gene end was trimmed by 7 bases and the J gene end by 6 bases; junction bases not matched to a gene: 4. CDR1 SQVTM and CDR2 ANQGSEA come from the germline V gene. In nucleotides, the CDR3 is TGCAGCGGAACAGGGGGGAATGGCTACACCTTC. Protein sequence: CSGTGGNGYTF.

V is TRBV6-5 and J is TRBJ2-5; 9 bases fit TRBD1. V lost 4 bases to trimming and J lost 5 bases; unmatched junction nucleotides: 5. The CDR3 length is 14 residues. Germline CDR1 and CDR2: MNHEY and SVGAGI. CDR3 coding DNA: TGTGCCAGCAGTTCCACAGGGGGCAGGGAGACCCAGTACTTC. Its protein is CASSSTGGRETQYF.

The chain couples TRBV11-3 to TRBJ1-1, with D maybe TRBD1 (5 bases). Germline lookup yields CDR1 SGHNT and CDR2 YENEEA. The CDR3 extends over 13 amino acids. Trimming left V 0 bases short and J 5 bases short, with 7 bases between. The CDR3 DNA is TGTGCCAGCAGCTTAGATGGGGCTACTGAAGCTTTCTTT. It codes for CASSLDGATEAFF. The full variable domain, in which reference TRBV11-3 and TRBJ1-1 provide the parts outside the CDR3, is EAGVVQSPRYKIIEKKQPVAFWCNPISGHNTLYWYLQNLGQGPELLIRYENEEAVDDSQLPKDRFSAERLKGVDSTLKIQPAELGDSAVYLCASSLDGATEAFFGQGTRLTVV.